A selection of T cell receptor beta chains follows, all from one sample in a study of cytomegalovirus exposure and HLA in healthy donors. The data were produced by immunoSEQ multiplex PCR, yet TCRdb's version contains in-frame clones alone and is incomplete. The sample consists of 150,000 to 200,000 clones, around 81% of them appearing once. The sequenced sample consisted of PBMCs. These receptors came from a man between 18 and 29 years old in good health and CMV-seronegative. CDR3s include the opening cysteine and the closing phenylalanine or tryptophan. A D gene is named only where the DNA matches it firmly. Only some rows state a clone size, as once, few, many or a class for expanded clones.

d_call,clone_size,j_call,v_call,cdr3_aa,cdr3_nt
TRBD1,.,TRBJ2-5,TRBV5-1,CASSFTGGIQETQYF,TGCGCCAGCAGCTTTACAGGGGGGATACAAGAGACCCAGTACTTC
.,.,TRBJ2-7,TRBV6-6,CASSHSSRGGTDEQYF,TGTGCCAGCAGTCACTCCTCCCGTGGAGGGACCGACGAGCAGTACTTC
TRBD1,.,TRBJ1-2,TRBV11-2,CASSSPDRGNYSYTF,TGTGCCAGCAGCTCCCCCGACAGGGGTAACTATAGCTACACCTTC
.,.,TRBJ1-6,TRBV6-5,CASSLVNSPLHF,TGTGCCAGCAGTTTAGTTAATTCACCCCTCCACTTT
.,.,TRBJ2-3,TRBV27,CASSRDYVGADTQYF,TGTGCCAGCAGTAGAGACTATGTAGGAGCAGATACGCAGTATTTT
.,.,TRBJ2-3,TRBV5-1,CASSLMQTGGTSTQYF,TGCGCCAGCAGCTTGATGCAGACAGGAGGAACGTCTACGCAGTATTTT
TRBD1,.,TRBJ1-2,TRBV13,CASSYGQGGDGYTF,TGTGCCAGCAGCTACGGACAGGGTGGAGATGGCTACACCTTC
.,.,TRBJ2-5,TRBV9,CASQGGMGETQYF,TGTGCCAGCCAGGGGGGTATGGGAGAGACCCAGTACTTC
.,.,TRBJ1-6,TRBV4-3,CASSQESVRRAGGYRSPLHF,TGCGCCAGCAGCCAAGAATCAGTCCGGAGGGCCGGGGGATATAGGTCACCCCTCCACTTT
TRBD1,.,TRBJ1-3,TRBV5-5,CASSKGPGQGNSGNTIYF,TGTGCCAGCAGCAAGGGACCGGGACAGGGGAACTCTGGAAACACCATATATTTT
TRBD1,.,TRBJ1-5,TRBV7-9,CASSLVTGGSQPQHF,TGTGCCAGCAGCTTAGTAACAGGGGGCAGTCAGCCCCAGCATTTT
.,.,TRBJ1-1,TRBV5-1,CASSFSGISGIMNTEAFF,TGCGCCAGCAGCTTTTCGGGTATAAGCGGGATAATGAACACTGAAGCTTTCTTT
.,.,TRBJ1-4,TRBV7-2,CASRAGPANEKLFF,TGTGCCAGCAGGGCAGGGCCTGCTAATGAAAAACTGTTTTTT
TRBD1,.,TRBJ2-2,TRBV10-1,CASRSDRVTGELFF,TGCGCCAGCAGAAGTGACAGGGTAACCGGGGAGCTGTTTTTT
.,.,TRBJ2-3,TRBV19,CASKVAGLSTDTQYF,TGTGCCAGTAAAGTGGCGGGGCTAAGCACAGATACGCAGTATTTT
.,once,TRBJ1-5,TRBV2,CASTRSGHEYQPQHF,TGTGCCAGCACTCGGTCGGGACACGAGTATCAGCCCCAGCATTTT